These 30 T cell receptor beta chains originate from one sample sequenced in a study (dated by TCRdb to the mid-2010s). The library was generated by 5' RACE. TCRdb records Illumina MiSeq as the sequencer. The public reads were reprocessed in TCRdb via fastp at Q25 and MiXCR, keeping in-frame beta chains. Each CDR3 protein gets just one entry, which takes the most common genes and DNA from the rows behind it. Here the sample has 60,000 to 65,000 distinct CDR3 sequences; roughly 23% occur a single time. Of the sample, about 2.7% falls within the top ten clones. Sequencing was carried out using memory CD4+ T cells sorted from a lymph node. This sample's cell subset or site label indicates: memory CD4+ T cells, CD4+CD45RO+CD25-. The receptors were sampled from a female donor with breast cancer.

In its sample, this clonotype was seen a few times. A read error is possible here, since a much larger clone lies one base away. The chain recombines TRBV5-1 with TRBJ2-3, with D perhaps being TRBD1 or TRBD2 (5 bases each). The germline V and J ends were trimmed by 3 bases and 2 bases, with 13 bases remaining between them. Germline V gene data show CDR1 as SGHRS and CDR2 as YFSETQ. The CDR3 runs to 15 residues. CDR3 residues: CASSYRDGPTDTQYF. The CDR3 coding sequence is TGCGCCAGCAGCTACCGGGACGGTCCCACAGATACGCAGTATTTT. Full variable domain (rest looked up from reference TRBV5-1 and TRBJ2-3): KAGVTQTPRYLIKTRGQQVTLSCSPISGHRSVSWYQQTPGQGLQFLFEYFSETQRNKGNFPGRFSGRQFSNSRSEMNVSTLELGDSALYLCASSYRDGPTDTQYFGPGTRLTVL.

Concerning this clonotype: Possible read error: a much larger clone is one base away. The chain uses TRBV28 and TRBJ1-1; 7 nucleotides line up with TRBD1. The CDR3 runs to 17 residues. The germline CDR1 and CDR2 sequences are MDHEN and SYDVKM. V shed 6 bases, J shed 2 bases, and the junction held 15 bases outside the gene matches. Written as DNA, the CDR3 is TGTGCCAGCAGGGCTACGACAGGGACGAGGGGAAACACTGAAGCTTTCTTT. As protein: CASRATTGTRGNTEAFF.

The sample holds many counts of this clonotype. The chain employs TRBV20-1 and TRBJ2-3; TRBD2 aligns across 7 bases. V trimming: 7 bases; J trimming: 1 base; junction bases outside the gene matches: 2. The CDR3 totals 12 residues. The germline CDR1 and CDR2 sequences are DFQATT and SNEGSKA (reference sequence). The CDR3 is CSVLAGTDTQYF. CDR3 DNA sequence: TGCAGTGTTCTAGCGGGCACAGATACGCAGTATTTT.

This clonotype showed up just a few times. The CDR3 sequence is CASSFDRLRQFF. The CDR3 nucleotides are TGTGCCAGCAGCTTCGACAGGTTGAGGCAGTTCTTC. The chain is built from TRBV7-2 and TRBJ2-1; possible D gene TRBD1, 6 bases. The CDR3 contains 12 residues. Trimming removed 3 bases at V and 12 bases at J, with 12 bases between. The germline V gene has CDR1 SGHTA and CDR2 FQGNSA.

This rearrangement joins TRBV28 to TRBJ2-5; 14 positions agree with TRBD2. Germline values: CDR1 MDHEN, CDR2 SYDVKM. The length of the CDR3 is 14 residues. V gave up 5 bases and J gave up 8 bases; unmatched junction bases: 4. In DNA, the CDR3 is TGTGCCAGCAGTCATGGGACTAGCGGGAGAACCCAGTACTTC. Its translation is CASSHGTSGRTQYF.

This clonotype came up a few times. The chain joins TRBV14 to TRBJ2-1; TRBD2 matches at 7 bases. Germline V gene sequence: CDR1 SGHDN, CDR2 FVKESK. This CDR3 contains 15 residues. J lost 7 bases, V lost 6 bases, and 12 bases had no gene match. This CDR3 reads CASSHGRAGKNEQFF. DNA for the CDR3: TGTGCCAGCAGTCATGGGAGGGCTGGTAAAAATGAGCAGTTCTTC.

This clonotype appeared many times. The chain links TRBV20-1 to TRBJ1-4; TRBD1 might be the D (6 bases). CDR3 length: 15 residues. CDR1 and CDR2 (germline): DFQATT, SNEGSKA (reference sequence). Trimming took off 5 bases at V and 3 bases at J, with 16 bases between the two ends. CDR3 sequence reads: CSAVLRGYSNEKLFF. The CDR3 DNA reads as TGCAGTGCTGTTTTGAGGGGGTACTCTAATGAAAAACTGTTTTTT.

In its sample, this clonotype was seen a few times. This chain connects TRBV24-1 to TRBJ2-1; tentatively, D is TRBD1 (5 bases). V was trimmed by 1 base and J by 6 bases, leaving 15 bases between them. The CDR3 is 16 residues long. CDR1 KGHDR and CDR2 SFDVKD come from the germline V gene. The CDR3 coding sequence is TGTGCCACCAGTGATTTAGGGGTTGTTGGGGCCAATGAGCAGTTCTTC. Translated: CATSDLGVVGANEQFF.

This clonotype was observed at least ten times. The chain links TRBV5-1 to TRBJ1-2; D is unclear. The CDR3 covers 13 residues. V shed 3 bases and J shed 1 base, with 7 bases lying between them. CDR1 is SGHRS, CDR2 YFSETQ, per germline. CDR3: CASSSDNNYGYTF. CDR3 DNA: TGCGCCAGCAGCTCCGACAATAACTATGGCTACACCTTC.

The chain uses TRBV7-2 and TRBJ2-4; D might be TRBD1 (6 bases). The CDR3 spans 14 residues. The V end lost 2 bases, the J end lost 7 bases, and 12 bases lay between the germline ends. CDR1 and CDR2 (germline): SGHTA, FQGNSA. The CDR3 sequence is CASSLSRGGNIQYF. The CDR3 DNA reads as TGTGCCAGCAGCTTATCTCGTGGGGGCAACATTCAGTACTTC.

This clonotype has a count of ten or more. This sequence joins TRBV7-2 and TRBJ1-5; D remains ambiguous. The CDR3 extends over 15 amino acids. Trimming removed 1 base at V and 5 bases at J, with 12 bases between. In germline, CDR1 is SGHTA, CDR2 FQGNSA. For the CDR3, the DNA is TGTGCCAGCAGCTTAGAGGCTTCGGTTGATCAGCCCCAGCATTTT. Residues: CASSLEASVDQPQHF.

As concerns this clonotype: Likely a read error: the CDR3 ends without its conserved phenylalanine or tryptophan. The chain carries TRBV20-1 and TRBJ1-1, with 10 bases lining up with TRBD1. CDR3 length: 17 residues. CDR1 and CDR2 (germline): DFQATT, SNEGSKA (reference sequence). V was clipped by 1 base and J by 1 base; unmatched bases: 9. CDR3 nucleotide sequence: TGCAGTGCTAGAGGCCGGGGACAGGGGATACCGAACACTGAAGCTTTCTCT. It codes for CSARGRGQGIPNTEAFS.

There are a few counts of this clonotype. The rearrangement joins TRBV11-2 to TRBJ2-1; D remains ambiguous. V dropped 7 bases and J dropped 10 bases, with 11 bases sitting between them. Germline V lookup: CDR1 SGHAT, CDR2 FQNNGV. The CDR3 contains 11 residues. CDR3 in DNA: TGTGCCAGCAAACGGACGGAAGAGCAGTTCTTC. Amino acid sequence: CASKRTEEQFF. Looking up the rest from reference TRBV11-2 and TRBJ2-1 gives the full variable domain: EAGVAQSPRYKIIEKRQSVAFWCNPISGHATLYWYQQILGQGPKLLIQFQNNGVVDDSQLPKDRFSAERLKGVDSTLKIQPAKLEDSAVYLCASKRTEEQFFGPGTRLTVL.

This clonotype was observed a few times. The rearrangement uses TRBV5-1 and TRBJ2-1; 7 positions agree with TRBD1. V gave up 3 bases and J gave up 14 bases; unmatched junction bases: 11. Germline CDR1 reads SGHRS; CDR2 reads YFSETQ. The CDR3 is made up of 13 amino acids. Here the CDR3 reads CASSSGQDLVEFF. The CDR3 DNA sequence: TGCGCCAGCAGCTCTGGACAGGACCTAGTGGAGTTCTTC.

Only a few counts were recorded for this clonotype. The gene calls are TRBV7-2 and TRBJ1-2; 10 bases map to TRBD1. The germline gives CDR1 SGHTA, CDR2 FQGNSA. With V trimmed by 5 bases and J by 4 bases, 10 bases remained unmatched. The CDR3 totals 16 residues. The CDR3 bases are TGTGCCAGCAGCCACTACCGGGACAGGGGAGCCTATGGCTACACCTTC. Encoded protein: CASSHYRDRGAYGYTF. The full variable domain, its missing parts supplied by reference TRBV7-2 and TRBJ1-2, is GAGVSQSPSNKVTEKGKDVELRCDPISGHTALYWYRQSLGQGLEFLIYFQGNSAPDKSGLPSDRFSAERTGGSVSTLTIQRTQQEDSAVYLCASSHYRDRGAYGYTFGSGTRLTVV.

The J gene is TRBJ1-1, the V gene TRBV5-5; tentative D call: TRBD1 (6 bases). Between the trimmed V and J ends, which lost 1 base and 0 bases, there was a span of 13 bases. This CDR3 is 16 amino acids long. The V gene's germline CDR1 is SGHKS and CDR2 YYEKEE (reference sequence). CDR3 amino acids: CASSLFLGGLNTEAFF. CDR3 bases: TGTGCCAGCAGCTTGTTTTTAGGGGGTTTGAACACTGAAGCTTTCTTT.

By share of the sample, this clonotype is medium-sized. The V call is TRBV7-9, the J call TRBJ1-5; TRBD1 aligns across 8 bases. Germline-derived CDR1 and CDR2 are SEHNR and FQNEAQ (reference sequence). V dropped 5 bases and J dropped 6; count of bases not matched to a gene: 15. The CDR3 is made up of 17 amino acids. This CDR3 is CASSPDGGQGVSQPQHF. CDR3 in DNA: TGTGCCAGCAGCCCGGACGGAGGACAGGGAGTGTCTCAGCCCCAGCATTTT.

The genes are TRBV15 and TRBJ1-2; 8 bases match TRBD1. Losses at the gene ends were 4 bases for V and 8 bases for J; bases not matched to a gene: 12. The CDR3 has 15 amino acids. Germline CDR1 is LNHNV and CDR2 is YYDKDF (reference sequence). CDR3 DNA: TGTGCCACCAGCACCCAACAGGGGGACAAGAGAGGCTACACCTTC. This encodes CATSTQQGDKRGYTF.

The table lists this clonotype with many counts. The V call is TRBV4-2, the J call TRBJ2-5; D not resolved. This CDR3 is built from 14 residues. The germline V gene has CDR1 LGHNA and CDR2 YNFKEQ. V was cut by 0 bases and J by 5 bases, with 10 bases left in between. The CDR3, as DNA: TGTGCCAGCAGCCAAGAAGTCCTCTTGGAGACCCAGTACTTC. It translates to CASSQEVLLETQYF.

As regards this clonotype: A single base separates this from a much larger clone, so it may be a read error. The chain has TRBV6-5 and TRBJ2-5, with D uncertain. Germline assignment: CDR1 MNHEY and CDR2 SVGAGI. The CDR3 is 15 residues long. In nucleotides, the CDR3 is TGTGCCAGCAGTTACTCAGGGTCCACTAAAGAGACCCAGAACTTC. Encoded protein: CASSYSGSTKETQNF.

This clonotype was seen a few times. This rearrangement joins TRBV2 to TRBJ1-1; the D is unclear. The CDR3 is 13 amino acids. The V end lost 6 bases, the J end lost 0 bases, and 8 bases lay between the germline ends. The V gene's germline CDR1 is SNHLY and CDR2 FYNNEI. CDR3 residues: CASRTQLNTEAFF. The CDR3 DNA reads as TGTGCCAGCAGGACACAACTGAACACTGAAGCTTTCTTT.

The V call is TRBV29-1, the J call TRBJ1-5; maybe TRBD1 (5 bases). Germline-derived CDR1 and CDR2 are SQVTM and ANQGSEA. There are 13 residues in the CDR3. V shed 7 bases and J shed 4 bases, with 14 bases lying between them. The chain's CDR3 is CSGIRVRNQPQHF. CDR3 DNA sequence: TGCAGCGGAATCAGGGTACGTAATCAGCCCCAGCATTTT.

This clonotype has only a few counts. The rearrangement uses TRBV28 and TRBJ1-5, with D unresolved. Looked up from germline, CDR1 is MDHEN and CDR2 is SYDVKM. V was pared by 4 bases and J by 4 bases, with 5 bases between. The CDR3 length is 12 residues. The CDR3 reads CASSSMNQPQHF. The CDR3 coding sequence is TGTGCCAGCAGTTCAATGAATCAGCCCCAGCATTTT.

This clonotype has a handful of counts. The chain combines TRBV13 with TRBJ1-4; D gene ambiguous. V was shortened by 0 bases and J by 3 bases, with 5 bases between the two germline ends. The CDR3 length is 14 residues. From germline, CDR1 is PRHDT and CDR2 FYEKMQ (reference sequence). The CDR3 here is CASSLGAPNEKLFF. CDR3 in DNA: TGTGCCAGCAGCTTAGGGGCGCCTAATGAAAAACTGTTTTTT. The whole variable domain, filled in from reference TRBV13 and TRBJ1-4, reads AAGVIQSPRHLIKEKRETATLKCYPIPRHDTVYWYQQGPGQDPQFLISFYEKMQSDKGSIPDRFSAQQFSDYHSELNMSSLELGDSALYFCASSLGAPNEKLFFGSGTQLSVL.

V is TRBV7-6 and J is TRBJ2-1; 10 bases agree with TRBD2. This CDR3 comprises 15 residues. The J segment lost 14 bases and the V segment lost 4 bases, leaving 14 bases of the junction unmatched. Per the germline V gene, CDR1 is SGHVS and CDR2 is FNYEAQ. The CDR3 region has the DNA TGTGCCAGCAGCTCTAGGACTAGCGGAGGTCAGAGTAAGTTCTTC. Translated, it gives CASSSRTSGGQSKFF.

The chain carries TRBV6-5 and TRBJ1-2, with D unclear. The germline V and J ends were trimmed by 6 bases and 3 bases, with 14 bases remaining between them. CDR1 and CDR2 from the germline V gene are MNHEY and SVGAGI. This CDR3 is 14 amino acids long. Written as DNA, the CDR3 is TGTGCCAGCAGCAGACCGATGCCCTACTATGGCTACACCTTC. Residues: CASSRPMPYYGYTF.

This clonotype was counted a few times. This chain connects TRBV12-3 or TRBV12-4 to TRBJ2-7; 10 nucleotides agree with TRBD2. The CDR3 has 15 residues. Losses at the gene ends were 5 bases for V and 3 bases for J; bases not matched to a gene: 7. The CDR3 nucleotides are TGTGCCAGCAGTCGGGGACTAGCGCCAGGCTACGAGCAGTACTTC. Its translation: CASSRGLAPGYEQYF.

This clonotype has more than one count but fewer than ten. The chain recombines TRBV6-6 with TRBJ1-5, with a tentative D call TRBD1 (6 bases). The V gene lost 4 bases and the J gene lost 7 bases, with 11 bases spanning the gap. The CDR3 loop spans 13 amino acids. The germline gives CDR1 MNHNY, CDR2 SVGAGI (reference sequence). The DNA of the CDR3 is TGTGCCAGCAGTTCCGGGACATACCAGCCCCAGCATTTT. It yields the protein CASSSGTYQPQHF.

Comments on this clonotype: A single base separates this from a much larger clone, so it may be a read error. The chain joins TRBV7-2 to TRBJ2-2, with D perhaps matching TRBD2 (5 bases). The CDR3 contains 13 residues. Germline CDR1 SGHTA, CDR2 FQGNSA. DNA for the CDR3: TGTGCCAGCAAAGCTTACCTCGACGGGGAGCAGTTTTTT. Amino acids: CASKAYLDGEQFF.

As for this clonotype: A read error may explain this, as a much larger clone is one base away. The rearrangement links TRBV3-1 to TRBJ1-1; D is ambiguous. V was clipped by 2 bases and J by 4 bases, with 8 bases between them. CDR1 is LGHDT and CDR2 is YNNKEL in the germline V gene (reference sequence). The CDR3 covers 13 residues. The CDR3 DNA sequence: TGTGCCAGCAGCCAATTCCTTGTCACTGAAGCTTTCTTT. It yields the protein CASSQFLVTEAFF.